The T cell receptor beta chain under discussion was sequenced for a study of T cells in Graves' hyperthyroidism and ophthalmopathy. Study observations and caveats: Stable hyperthyroidism was told apart from ophthalmopathy by a model built on 13 V-J features. Most clonotypes expanded in thyroid above 0.001 were likewise present in blood.

Concerning this clonotype: Its antigen is not known.

Each patient was aged 18 to 65 and had newly diagnosed hyperthyroidism of under 2 months' duration. Thyroid ultrasound, orbital computed tomography, clinical symptoms, and serum thyroxine and TRAb underpinned diagnoses. Amplification of TCR beta CDR3 regions used RNA as the template. Researchers ran a first-round RT-PCR on the TCR CDR3 using the HTBI primer set. Via MiXCR, TCRdb re-called the multiplex PCR reads, giving one row per CDR3 protein. The repertoire includes about 580,000 distinct CDR3 sequences, around 46% of them detected once, and about 8.3% sits in the top ten. CDR3 length: 14 residues. Between the trimmed V and J ends, which lost 0 bases and 9 bases, there was a span of 9 bases. Per germline, CDR1 MNHEY and CDR2 SVGAGI.

The genes are TRBV6-5 and TRBJ1-6; D is undetermined. The sequenced sample consisted of peripheral blood or thyroid tissue (not recorded which). The origin of this receptor is a woman aged 18-29 years with Graves' hyperthyroidism. CDR3 amino acids: CASSYSSTGSPLHF. CDR3 sequence (DNA): TGTGCCAGCAGTTACTCGAGTACGGGTTCACCCCTCCACTTT.